Shown below are 5 T cell receptor beta chains from a single sample sequenced in a study of blood T cell repertoires in COVID-19. The data were produced by immunoSEQ multiplex PCR, yet TCRdb's version contains in-frame clones alone and is incomplete. Of about 110,000 clones in the sample, over 75% are singletons; the top ten hold 5.5% to 8%. Sequencing was carried out using peripheral blood. The origin of the receptors is a woman aged 45-65 years with acute or convalescent COVID-19.

The table lists this clone with a few counts. J is TRBJ1-2 and V is TRBV5-1; TRBD1 aligns across 7 bases. Germline trimming cut 5 bases from V and 3 bases from J; bases unmatched to any gene: 4. This CDR3 comprises 13 residues. Germline CDR1 reads SGHRS; CDR2 reads YFSETQ. CDR3 in amino acids: CASRTGSDYGYTF. Written as DNA, the CDR3 is TGCGCCAGCAGGACAGGGAGTGACTATGGCTACACCTTC.

The sample holds one count of this clone. This rearrangement joins TRBV5-4 to TRBJ1-2, with TRBD1 as a possible D gene (6 bases). Trimming shortened V by 0 bases and J by 4 bases, and 10 bases separated the two germline ends. The CDR3 totals 14 residues. CDR1 and CDR2 (germline): SGHNT, YYREEE (reference sequence). Written as DNA, the CDR3 is TGTGCCAGCAGCTTGGACACAGGGCTCTATGGCTACACCTTC. Translation: CASSLDTGLYGYTF.

About this clone itself: A junction boundary mismatches the germline segment, possibly from a read error. The CDR3 coding sequence is TGTGCCGGCAGCATGCTCGGACAGGGTTGGAGGGAGCAGTACTTC. Its translation: CAGSMLGQGWREQYF. The chain couples TRBV7-9 to TRBJ2-7; 8 nucleotides agree with TRBD1. The germline CDR1 and CDR2 sequences are SEHNR and FQNEAQ (reference sequence). CDR3 length equals 15 residues.

The chain recombines TRBV5-6 with TRBJ1-5, with D possibly being TRBD1 (5 bases). Germline V lookup: CDR1 SGHDT, CDR2 YYEEEE. The V end lost 4 bases, the J end lost 8 bases, and 19 bases lay between the germline ends. The CDR3 runs to 15 residues. CDR3 loop: CASSLVGRGREPQHF. The DNA for the CDR3 is TGTGCCAGCAGCCTAGTGGGGAGGGGAAGGGAGCCCCAGCATTTT.

The chain recombines TRBV28 with TRBJ2-1; 10 nucleotides align to TRBD2. Trimming took 6 bases from V and 3 from J; bases not matched to a gene: 5. The CDR3 totals 15 residues. The germline gives CDR1 MDHEN, CDR2 SYDVKM. CDR3 nucleotides: TGTGCCAGCAGCCCTAGCGGGGGTGTCTACAATGAGCAGTTCTTC. It encodes CASSPSGGVYNEQFF.